What follows are 21 T cell receptor beta chains derived from one specimen sequenced in a study of cytomegalovirus exposure and HLA in healthy donors. The PCR ran on 60 Vbeta and 13 Jbeta primers. Assay used: immunoSEQ multiplex PCR; TCRdb lists only in-frame clones, some missing. Seen here are around 110,000 clones, 81% observed once, and the top ten hold 3.9%. The sample consisted of PBMCs. The receptors shown here come from a woman aged 25 to 39 in good health and CMV-seronegative.

The chain has TRBV5-1 and TRBJ1-2; 7 positions match TRBD1. Trimming at V came to 3 bases and at J to 4 bases, leaving 0 bases not matched to a gene. The CDR3 totals 12 residues. The germline V gene has CDR1 SGHRS and CDR2 YFSETQ. In DNA form, the CDR3 reads TGCGCCAGCAGCTGGGACAGCTATGGCTACACCTTC. Its protein product is CASSWDSYGYTF. Full variable domain (missing parts from reference TRBV5-1 and TRBJ1-2): KAGVTQTPRYLIKTRGQQVTLSCSPISGHRSVSWYQQTPGQGLQFLFEYFSETQRNKGNFPGRFSGRQFSNSRSEMNVSTLELGDSALYLCASSWDSYGYTFGSGTRLTVV.

This clone has only a few counts. J is TRBJ2-3 and V is TRBV7-9; 9 nucleotides agree with TRBD1. J was trimmed by 3 bases and V by 4 bases; bases with no gene match: 5. Germline V gene sequence: CDR1 SEHNR, CDR2 FQNEAQ (reference sequence). This CDR3 is 15 amino acids long. CDR3 nucleotide sequence: TGTGCCAGCAGCTATGGGGACAGGGAGACAGATACGCAGTATTTT. Translating gives CASSYGDRETDTQYF.

The CDR3 DNA is TGTGCCAGCAGTGAAGCTATAGTCAGGGCTAACTATGGCTACACCTTC. It specifies CASSEAIVRANYGYTF. The chain joins TRBV6-1 to TRBJ1-2; D is possibly TRBD1 (5 bases). V was shortened by 0 bases and J by 0 bases, with 11 bases between the two germline ends. This CDR3 contains 16 residues. CDR1 is MNHNS, CDR2 SASEGT, per germline.

The V and J genes are TRBV5-5 and TRBJ2-5; 9 bases match TRBD2. This CDR3 region has 15 residues. With V trimmed by 9 bases and J by 2 bases, 11 bases remained unmatched. Germline values: CDR1 SGHKS, CDR2 YYEKEE (reference sequence). The CDR3, as DNA: TGTGCCACCGCTAGCGGGATGATAGGGCAAGAGACCCAGTACTTC. Protein: CATASGMIGQETQYF.

The chain recombines TRBV6-5 with TRBJ1-1, with TRBD1 as a possible D gene (5 bases). CDR1 is MNHEY and CDR2 is SVGAGI in the germline V gene. This CDR3 region has 15 residues. V was clipped by 2 bases and J by 0 bases, with 10 bases between them. The CDR3 here is CASSYVGGMNTEAFF. CDR3 nucleotide sequence: TGTGCCAGCAGTTACGTGGGGGGTATGAACACTGAAGCTTTCTTT.

The chain joins TRBV5-1 to TRBJ1-2, with 9 bases fitting TRBD1. CDR3 size: 14 residues. Germline V gene sequence: CDR1 SGHRS, CDR2 YFSETQ. The J segment lost 7 bases and the V segment lost 4 bases, leaving 8 bases of the junction unmatched. CDR3 loop: CASSPGQGSRGYTF. The CDR3 DNA sequence: TGCGCCAGCAGCCCGGGACAGGGATCCCGTGGCTACACCTTC.

This chain connects TRBV30 to TRBJ2-2; TRBD2 aligns across 9 bases. CDR1 is GTSNPN, CDR2 SVGIG, per germline (reference sequence). The CDR3 covers 15 residues. The J segment lost 3 bases and the V segment lost 5 bases, leaving 7 bases of the junction unmatched. CDR3 sequence reads: CAWDRLADHTGELFF. CDR3 coding DNA: TGTGCCTGGGACAGACTAGCGGATCACACCGGGGAGCTGTTTTTT.

The chain employs TRBV2 and TRBJ1-2, with TRBD1 matching over 7 bases. J was trimmed by 4 bases and V by 6 bases; bases with no gene match: 17. The CDR3 has 17 residues. Germline loops: CDR1 SNHLY, CDR2 FYNNEI. DNA of the CDR3: TGTGCCAGCAGACGGGGCCTACGGGACAGTGTGTTCTATGGCTACACCTTC. Translating it yields CASRRGLRDSVFYGYTF. Variable domain in full (rest from reference TRBV2 and TRBJ1-2): EPEVTQTPSHQVTQMGQEVILRCVPISNHLYFYWYRQILGQKVEFLVSFYNNEISEKSEIFDDQFSVERPDGSNFTLKIRSTKLEDSAMYFCASRRGLRDSVFYGYTFGSGTRLTVV.

V usage is TRBV27 and J usage is TRBJ2-1; D is perhaps TRBD2 (6 bases). The CDR3 sequence is 14 residues long. V lost 4 bases and J 4 bases, leaving 11 bases between the germline ends. Germline CDR1 reads MNHEY; CDR2 reads SMNVEV (reference sequence). CDR3 protein: CASSSGTPYNEQFF. The CDR3 coding sequence is TGTGCCAGCAGTTCCGGGACTCCATACAATGAGCAGTTCTTC.

V and J are TRBV28 and TRBJ2-5, with 14 nucleotides matching TRBD2. Germline CDR1 is MDHEN and CDR2 is SYDVKM. V was pared by 0 bases and J by 3 bases, with 12 bases of the junction left unmatched. CDR3 length equals 20 residues. The CDR3: CASSLWTGTSGSGRKETQYF. The CDR3 DNA sequence: TGTGCCAGCAGTTTATGGACCGGGACTAGCGGGAGTGGAAGGAAAGAGACCCAGTACTTC.

This chain joins TRBV5-1 and TRBJ2-1; D might be TRBD2 (6 bases). The CDR3 is made up of 12 amino acids. V was trimmed by 4 bases and J by 10 bases, leaving 12 bases between them. From germline, CDR1 is SGHRS and CDR2 YFSETQ. The CDR3 region is CASSAGLNEQFF. CDR3 sequence (DNA): TGCGCCAGCAGCGCCGGACTAAACGAGCAGTTCTTC.

V and J are TRBV4-1 and TRBJ1-1, with D perhaps matching TRBD1 (6 bases). The CDR3 has 14 residues. Looked up from germline, CDR1 is MGHRA and CDR2 is YSYEKL. The V and J ends lost 3 bases and 2 bases respectively, with 10 bases between them. The CDR3 region is CASSQPTGNTEAFF. In DNA form, the CDR3 reads TGCGCCAGCAGCCAGCCGACAGGAAACACTGAAGCTTTCTTT.

The V gene is TRBV12-2, the J gene TRBJ2-3; TRBD1 reflects the table's D call only, with no check against the DNA. TRBV12-2 is termed a pseudogene. This CDR3 region has 15 residues. CDR3 residues: CASRLCGGGPDTQYF. CDR3 sequence (DNA): TGTGCAAGTCGCTTATGTGGTGGTGGCCCGGATACGCAGTATTTT.

This chain links TRBV7-2 with TRBJ2-5; the D gene is possibly TRBD1 (5 bases). Germline assignment: CDR1 SGHTA and CDR2 FQGNSA. Between the trimmed V and J ends, which lost 5 bases and 3 bases, there was a span of 10 bases. The length of the CDR3 is 13 residues. CDR3 DNA sequence: TGTGCCAGCAGCCGTCCGACAGAAGAGACCCAGTACTTC. Residues: CASSRPTEETQYF.

The gene calls are TRBV21-1 and TRBJ2-3; the DNA was not compared with TRBD2, the D call given in the table. TRBV21-1 is deemed a pseudogene. The CDR3 totals 13 residues. CDR3 sequence (DNA): TGTGCCAGCAGGACTAGCGGGGCAGATACGCAGTATTTT. Its protein product is CASRTSGADTQYF.

This clone showed up just once. The J gene is TRBJ1-1, the V gene TRBV6-5, with a possible D match to TRBD1 (5 bases). Per germline, CDR1 MNHEY and CDR2 SVGAGI. V was cut by 5 bases and J by 1 base, with 14 bases left in between. The CDR3 is 15 residues long. CDR3 sequence (DNA): TGTGCCAGCAGTCAAACCAGGGAACAGAACACTGAAGCTTTCTTT. This codes for CASSQTREQNTEAFF.

This clone showed up just once. The chain couples TRBV7-2 to TRBJ1-1; D gene unclear. Germline-derived CDR1 and CDR2 are SGHTA and FQGNSA. The CDR3 is 12 residues long. V was cut by 1 base and J by 7 bases, with 7 bases left in between. In DNA form, the CDR3 reads TGTGCCAGCAGCTTAGGCGACAATGAAGCTTTCTTT. Residues: CASSLGDNEAFF.

This sequence joins TRBV6-6 and TRBJ2-5; no clear D gene. V lost 2 bases, J lost 3 bases, and 4 bases lay in between. The CDR3 has 12 residues. Germline lookup yields CDR1 MNHNY and CDR2 SVGAGI (reference sequence). The CDR3: CASSYEEETQYF. As DNA, the CDR3 is TGTGCCAGCAGTTACGAGGAAGAGACCCAGTACTTC.

This clone was counted between two and nine times. The J gene is TRBJ1-4, the V gene TRBV6-5, with a tentative D call TRBD1 (5 bases). V shed 4 bases and J shed 2 bases, with 8 bases lying between them. Germline loops: CDR1 MNHEY, CDR2 SVGAGI. The CDR3 totals 14 residues. CDR3 DNA sequence: TGTGCCAGCAGTTCAGGGTCTACTAATGAAAAACTGTTTTTT. Translating gives CASSSGSTNEKLFF.

This clone was seen just once. The junction departs from the called germline gene at one end, perhaps through a read error. The chain links TRBV7-9 to TRBJ2-1; weak D call: TRBD2 (5 bases). Germline loops: CDR1 SEHNR, CDR2 FQNEAQ (reference sequence). The CDR3 has 17 residues. Here the CDR3 DNA reads TGTTCCAGCAGCTCAAGCGGTCTTTTATTGCGGGACAATGAGCAGTTCTTC. Its translation: CSSSSSGLLLRDNEQFF.

This clone was counted a single time. V gene TRBV6-5 combines with J gene TRBJ2-2; TRBD1 matches at 9 bases. The CDR3 sequence is 16 residues long. Germline loops: CDR1 MNHEY, CDR2 SVGAGI. V shed 4 bases and J 4 bases; nucleotides not matched to a gene: 7. In DNA form, the CDR3 reads TGTGCCAGCAGTTCGGACAGGGGAAGAGGCACCGGGGAGCTGTTTTTT. As protein: CASSSDRGRGTGELFF.